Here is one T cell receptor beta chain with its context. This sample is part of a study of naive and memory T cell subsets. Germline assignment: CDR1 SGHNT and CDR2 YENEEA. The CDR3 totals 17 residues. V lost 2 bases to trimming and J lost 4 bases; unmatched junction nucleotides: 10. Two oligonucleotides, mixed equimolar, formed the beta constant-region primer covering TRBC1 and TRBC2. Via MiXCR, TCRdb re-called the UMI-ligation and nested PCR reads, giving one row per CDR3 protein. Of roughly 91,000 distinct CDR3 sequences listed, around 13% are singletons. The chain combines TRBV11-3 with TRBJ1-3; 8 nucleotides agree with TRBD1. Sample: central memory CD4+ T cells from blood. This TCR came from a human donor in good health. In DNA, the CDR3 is TGTGCCAGCAGCTTACGGGCGGACAGGGTGAAGGGAAACACCATATATTTT. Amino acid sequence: CASSLRADRVKGNTIYF.